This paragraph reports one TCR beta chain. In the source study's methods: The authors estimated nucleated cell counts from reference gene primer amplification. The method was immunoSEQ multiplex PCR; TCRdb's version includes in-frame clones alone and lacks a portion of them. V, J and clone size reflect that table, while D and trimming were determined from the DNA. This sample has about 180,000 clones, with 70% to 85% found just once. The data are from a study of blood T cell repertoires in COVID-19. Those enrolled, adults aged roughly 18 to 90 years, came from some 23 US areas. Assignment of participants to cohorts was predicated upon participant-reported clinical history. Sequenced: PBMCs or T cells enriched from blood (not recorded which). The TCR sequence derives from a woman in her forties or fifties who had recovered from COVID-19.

This CDR3 is CAGSHRRDGELFF. DNA for the CDR3: TGTGCCGGAAGTCACCGACGGGACGGGGAGCTGTTTTTT. The J gene is TRBJ2-2, the V gene TRBV7-3, with D possibly matching TRBD2 (5 bases). CDR1 is SGHTA, CDR2 FQGTGA, per germline. Trimming removed 11 bases from V and 7 bases from J, with 17 bases in between. This CDR3 contains 13 residues.